The 5 T cell receptor beta chains below were found in one sample sequenced in a study of T cell responses to AZD1222 COVID-19 vaccine. Clones were sequenced by immunoSEQ multiplex PCR, and TCRdb holds only the in-frame ones, with some missing. This repertoire shows 150,000 or so clones, 85% to 95% found once; its top ten account for 0.9%. The sample was peripheral blood, taken on day 0 of AZD1222 vaccination. Receptors originate from an adult in good health.

This clone was observed a single time. This chain uses TRBV27 with TRBJ2-1; D perhaps matches TRBD2 (5 bases). The CDR3 runs 12 residues. With 3 bases removed from V and 5 bases from J, the gap between germline ends came to 5 bases. Germline V lookup: CDR1 MNHEY, CDR2 SMNVEV (reference sequence). In nucleotides, the CDR3 is TGTGCCAGCAGTTTCGGGGACAATGAGCAGTTCTTC. Translation gives CASSFGDNEQFF.

The chain is built from TRBV10-3 and TRBJ1-4; D not resolved. V shed 2 bases and J shed 7 bases, with 11 bases lying between them. This CDR3 contains 14 residues. In germline, CDR1 is ENHRY, CDR2 SYGVKD. Here the CDR3 DNA reads TGTGCCATCAGTGAGGTTTCGGCGGCTGAAAAACTGTTTTTT. It codes for CAISEVSAAEKLFF.

In DNA form, the CDR3 reads TGTGCCAGCTCACTCACAGGGCCGGGGGTTTACAATGAGCAGTTCTTC. Residues: CASSLTGPGVYNEQFF. This rearrangement joins TRBV18 to TRBJ2-1, with D perhaps matching TRBD1 or TRBD2 (6 bases each). Germline loops: CDR1 KGHSH, CDR2 LQKENI. V lost 4 bases and J 4 bases, leaving 17 bases between the germline ends. The CDR3 is 16 residues long. Using reference TRBV18 and TRBJ2-1 for the parts outside the CDR3, the full variable domain is NAGVMQNPRHLVRRRGQEARLRCSPMKGHSHVYWYRQLPEEGLKFMVYLQKENIIDESGMPKERFSAEFPKEGPSILRIQQVVRGDSAAYFCASSLTGPGVYNEQFFGPGTRLTVL.

CDR3 sequence (DNA): TGTGCCAGCAGCTTGGGAATCGGGGGTCAGCCCCAGCATTTT. Its translation: CASSLGIGGQPQHF. This sequence joins TRBV5-6 and TRBJ1-5, with D maybe TRBD1 (5 bases). The germline V gene has CDR1 SGHDT and CDR2 YYEEEE. The CDR3 totals 14 residues. V shed 0 bases and J shed 6 bases, with 10 bases lying between them.

This sequence joins TRBV30 and TRBJ2-1, with D possibly matching TRBD2 (5 bases). V was trimmed by 0 bases and J by 7 bases, leaving 19 bases between them. The CDR3 is 16 amino acids. CDR1 is GTSNPN, CDR2 SVGIG, per germline (reference sequence). The DNA of the CDR3 is TGTGCCTGGAGTGTACTCAGCGGCAGTCCCCCAAATGAGCAGTTCTTC. It translates to CAWSVLSGSPPNEQFF. Drawing the rest from reference TRBV30 and TRBJ2-1, the complete variable domain is SQTIHQWPATLVQPVGSPLSLECTVEGTSNPNLYWYRQAAGRGLQLLFYSVGIGQISSEVPQNLSASRPQDRQFILSSKKLLLSDSGFYLCAWSVLSGSPPNEQFFGPGTRLTVL.